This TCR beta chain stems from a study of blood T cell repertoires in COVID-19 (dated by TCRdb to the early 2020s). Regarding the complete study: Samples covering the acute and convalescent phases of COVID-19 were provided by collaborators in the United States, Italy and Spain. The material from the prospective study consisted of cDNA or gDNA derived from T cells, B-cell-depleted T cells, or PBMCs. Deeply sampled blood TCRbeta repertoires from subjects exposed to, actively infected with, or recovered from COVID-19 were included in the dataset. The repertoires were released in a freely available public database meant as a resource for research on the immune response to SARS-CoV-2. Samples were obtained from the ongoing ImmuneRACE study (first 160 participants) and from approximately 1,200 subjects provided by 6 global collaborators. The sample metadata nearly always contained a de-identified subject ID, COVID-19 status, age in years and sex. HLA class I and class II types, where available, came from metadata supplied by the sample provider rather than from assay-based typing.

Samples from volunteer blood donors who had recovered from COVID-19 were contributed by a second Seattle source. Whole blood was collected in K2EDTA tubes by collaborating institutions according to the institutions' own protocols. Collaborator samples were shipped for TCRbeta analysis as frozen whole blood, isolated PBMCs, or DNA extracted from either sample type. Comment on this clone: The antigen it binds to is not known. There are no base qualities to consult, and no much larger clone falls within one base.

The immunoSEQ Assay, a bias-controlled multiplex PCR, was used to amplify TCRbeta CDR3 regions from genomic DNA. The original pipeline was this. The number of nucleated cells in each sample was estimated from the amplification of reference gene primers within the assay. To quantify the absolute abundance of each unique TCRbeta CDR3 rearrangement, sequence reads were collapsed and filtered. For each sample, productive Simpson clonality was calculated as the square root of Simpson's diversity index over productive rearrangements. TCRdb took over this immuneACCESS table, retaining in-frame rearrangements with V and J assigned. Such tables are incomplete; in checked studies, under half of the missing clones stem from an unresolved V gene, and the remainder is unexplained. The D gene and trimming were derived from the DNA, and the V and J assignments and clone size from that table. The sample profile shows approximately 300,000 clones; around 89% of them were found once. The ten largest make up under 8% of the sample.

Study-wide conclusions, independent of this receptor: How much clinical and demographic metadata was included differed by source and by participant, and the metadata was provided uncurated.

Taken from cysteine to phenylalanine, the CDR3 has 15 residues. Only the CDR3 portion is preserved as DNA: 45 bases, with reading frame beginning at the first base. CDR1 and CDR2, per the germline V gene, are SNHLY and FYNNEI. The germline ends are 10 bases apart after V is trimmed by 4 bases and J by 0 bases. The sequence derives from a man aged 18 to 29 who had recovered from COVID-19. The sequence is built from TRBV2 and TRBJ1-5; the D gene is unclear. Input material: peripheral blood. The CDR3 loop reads CASSAEAASNQPQHF. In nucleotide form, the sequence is TGTGCCAGCAGTGCCGAGGCAGCTAGCAATCAGCCCCAGCATTTT.